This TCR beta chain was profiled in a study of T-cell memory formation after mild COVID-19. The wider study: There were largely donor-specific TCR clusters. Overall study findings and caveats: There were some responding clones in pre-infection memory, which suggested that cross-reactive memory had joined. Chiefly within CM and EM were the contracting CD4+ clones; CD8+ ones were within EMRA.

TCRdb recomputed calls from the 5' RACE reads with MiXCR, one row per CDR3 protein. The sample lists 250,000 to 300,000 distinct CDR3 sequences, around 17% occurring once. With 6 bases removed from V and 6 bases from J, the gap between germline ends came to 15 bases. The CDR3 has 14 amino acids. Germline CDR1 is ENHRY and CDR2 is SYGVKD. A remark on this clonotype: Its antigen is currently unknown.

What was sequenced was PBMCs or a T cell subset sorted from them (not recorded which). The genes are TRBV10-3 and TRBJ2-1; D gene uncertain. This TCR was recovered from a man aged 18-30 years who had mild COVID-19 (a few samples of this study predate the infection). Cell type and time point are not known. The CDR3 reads CAISPGPEPNEQFF. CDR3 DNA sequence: TGTGCCATCAGCCCGGGCCCCGAGCCCAATGAGCAGTTCTTC.